These T cell receptor beta chains were read from a single sample in a study. One entry per CDR3 protein results from TCRdb running MiXCR on the 5' RACE reads. The sample lists tens of thousands of distinct CDR3 sequences, roughly 28% seen once, with approximately 3.3% in the top ten. What was sequenced was tumor-infiltrating memory CD4+ T cells sorted from the breast tumor. Receptors were obtained from a female donor with breast cancer. CDR3s include the opening cysteine and the closing phenylalanine or tryptophan. The D gene is left open where the match is weak. Not all rows give a size; the values are once, few, many and, for expanded clones, a class.

CDR3aa | CDR3nt | j_gene | d_gene | len | abundance | v_gene
CASSQELAGGGYTDTQYF | TGTGCCAGCAGCCAAGAGCTAGCGGGAGGAGGGTACACAGATACGCAGTATTTT | TRBJ2-3 | TRBD2 | 18 | few | TRBV4-2
CASSLISGSDTQYF | TGTGCCAGCAGCTTGATTTCTGGGTCAGATACGCAGTATTTT | TRBJ2-3 | NA | 14 | NA | TRBV5-6
CASSNTGGGEQYF | TGTGCCAGCAGTAACACAGGGGGTGGCGAGCAGTACTTC | TRBJ2-7 | TRBD1 | 13 | NA | TRBV6-6
CASSSADRDLNQPQHF | TGTGCCAGCAGTTCAGCAGACAGGGATCTCAATCAGCCCCAGCATTTT | TRBJ1-5 | TRBD1 | 16 | few | TRBV28
CATTRGSSYEQYF | TGTGCCACTACCCGAGGGAGCTCCTACGAGCAGTACTTC | TRBJ2-7 | NA | 13 | NA | TRBV11-3
CASSTNLRLGGNTEAFF | TGTGCCAGCAGCACCAACCTGCGACTGGGGGGCAACACTGAAGCTTTCTTT | TRBJ1-1 | NA | 17 | many | TRBV7-6
CASSLPRGDYGYTF | TGTGCCAGCAGCTTGCCCAGGGGGGACTATGGCTACACCTTC | TRBJ1-2 | TRBD1 | 14 | few | TRBV5-8
CASSLSFGQGYEQYF | TGTGCCAGCAGCTTGTCGTTTGGACAGGGCTACGAGCAGTACTTC | TRBJ2-7 | TRBD1 | 15 | NA | TRBV7-2
CASSWNRNTEAFF | TGTGCCAGCAGTTGGAACAGGAACACTGAAGCTTTCTTT | TRBJ1-1 | NA | 13 | NA | TRBV6-2/TRBV6-3
CASSLEGVPNNEQFF | TGTGCCAGCAGCTTAGAGGGAGTGCCGAACAATGAGCAGTTCTTC | TRBJ2-1 | NA | 15 | few | TRBV7-6
CASSQGGLGGETQYF | TGTGCCAGCAGCCAAGGGGGACTAGGGGGCGAGACCCAGTACTTC | TRBJ2-5 | NA | 15 | NA | TRBV14
CASRQELNTEAFF | TGTGCCAGCAGACAGGAATTAAACACTGAAGCTTTCTTT | TRBJ1-1 | NA | 13 | NA | TRBV6-1
CASSTGTYQETQYF | TGCGCCAGTTCTACAGGGACGTACCAAGAGACCCAGTACTTC | TRBJ2-5 | NA | 14 | many | TRBV5-1